These 19 T cell receptor beta chains were sequenced from one sample in a study of radiotherapy plus CTLA-4 blockade in lung cancer. The protocol was immunoSEQ multiplex PCR, while the TCRdb copy is restricted to in-frame clones and leaves out a portion. The sample includes 95,000 to 150,000 clones, more than 80% seen only once; the top ten take more than 6.5%. Sequenced here: peripheral blood, sampled from a patient treated with radiotherapy plus ipilimumab. These receptors came from a human donor with non-small cell lung cancer that progressed on radiotherapy plus ipilimumab.

V gene TRBV6-5 combines with J gene TRBJ2-1, with TRBD2 identical over 9 bases. CDR1 and CDR2 (germline): MNHEY, SVGAGI. This CDR3 is 14 amino acids long. Trimming cost V 5 bases and J 9 bases; bases outside gene matches: 8. The CDR3 here is CASSGSGRLGEQFF. Written as DNA, the CDR3 is TGTGCCAGCAGTGGGAGCGGGAGGTTGGGTGAGCAGTTCTTC.

The V gene is TRBV6-5, the J gene TRBJ2-2; D is undetermined. Germline assignment: CDR1 MNHEY and CDR2 SVGAGI. The CDR3 has 12 amino acids. The V and J ends lost 5 bases and 6 bases respectively, with 7 bases between them. As DNA, the CDR3 is TGTGCCAGCAGTACTACGGCCGGGGAGCTGTTTTTT. The encoded protein is CASSTTAGELFF.

The V call is TRBV19, the J call TRBJ2-7, with TRBD1 as a possible D gene (6 bases). There are 14 residues in the CDR3. Germline lookup yields CDR1 LNHDA and CDR2 SQIVND (reference sequence). V was cut by 1 base and J by 3 bases, with 10 bases left in between. DNA of the CDR3: TGTGCCAGTAGTATAGTTAGGGGGAACTACGAGCAGTACTTC. It yields the protein CASSIVRGNYEQYF.

The V and J genes are TRBV27 and TRBJ2-7; D assignment may be TRBD1 or TRBD2 (5 bases each). The CDR3 totals 14 residues. Trimming stripped 4 bases from V and 3 bases from J, with 13 bases between. Germline CDR1 MNHEY, CDR2 SMNVEV (reference sequence). The CDR3 coding sequence is TGTGCCAGCAGTTCGGGGCAGGTTATCTACGAGCAGTACTTC. This codes for CASSSGQVIYEQYF.

This chain connects TRBV7-2 to TRBJ1-2; D is undetermined. Germline V gives CDR1 SGHTA, CDR2 FQGNSA. The V end was cut by 2 bases, the J end by 6 bases, with 7 bases between. This CDR3 region has 12 residues. This CDR3 is CASSLSPHGYTF. CDR3 nucleotides: TGTGCCAGCAGCTTATCGCCACATGGCTACACCTTC. The variable domain in full, with the rest retrieved from reference TRBV7-2 and TRBJ1-2, is GAGVSQSPSNKVTEKGKDVELRCDPISGHTALYWYRQSLGQGLEFLIYFQGNSAPDKSGLPSDRFSAERTGGSVSTLTIQRTQQEDSAVYLCASSLSPHGYTFGSGTRLTVV.

This clone was seen a few times. The chain combines TRBV5-4 with TRBJ1-2; D remains ambiguous. CDR3 length: 13 amino acids. V lost 0 bases to trimming and J lost 4 bases, with 7 bases between them. Germline CDR1 and CDR2: SGHNT and YYREEE (reference sequence). CDR3 sequence (DNA): TGTGCCAGCAGCTTGGGGGGTACCTATGGCTACACCTTC. This encodes CASSLGGTYGYTF.

J is TRBJ2-1 and V is TRBV7-2, with D unclear. The CDR3 is 10 amino acids. CDR1 SGHTA and CDR2 FQGNSA come from the germline V gene. With 3 bases removed from V and 6 bases from J, the gap between germline ends came to 0 bases. As DNA, the CDR3 is TGTGCCAGCAGCTTCAATGAGCAGTTCTTC. It codes for CASSFNEQFF.

The chain recombines TRBV6-1 with TRBJ1-5, with D possibly matching TRBD1 (5 bases). With 3 bases removed from V and 9 bases from J, the gap between germline ends came to 15 bases. Germline V gives CDR1 MNHNS, CDR2 SASEGT. The CDR3 has 14 residues. The CDR3: CASSDSRAVVPQHF. The CDR3 region has the DNA TGTGCCAGCAGTGATTCCAGGGCGGTTGTGCCCCAGCATTTT.

This rearrangement joins TRBV6-1 to TRBJ2-3; D is possibly TRBD1 or TRBD2 (5 bases each). The CDR3 sequence is 15 residues long. Trimming left V 5 bases short and J 4 bases short, with 16 bases between. Germline loops: CDR1 MNHNS, CDR2 SASEGT. DNA of the CDR3: TGTGCCAGCAGTCAACAGCGGTTAGGGGCAGATACGCAGTATTTT. Its translation: CASSQQRLGADTQYF.

This chain links TRBV7-3 with TRBJ2-1; the D gene is possibly TRBD2 (5 bases). The V end lost 8 bases, the J end lost 2 bases, and 16 bases lay between the germline ends. Germline CDR1 is SGHTA and CDR2 is FQGTGA. The CDR3 has 15 residues. The CDR3 DNA follows: TGTGCCAGCTCCCGGTCGGGGAGTGCCTACAATGAGCAGTTCTTC. This sequence encodes CASSRSGSAYNEQFF.

A few counts support this clone. The CDR3 protein is CSVAGDGNTEAFF. CDR3 DNA: TGCAGCGTGGCGGGGGACGGGAACACTGAAGCTTTCTTT. The chain employs TRBV29-1 and TRBJ1-1; D perhaps matches TRBD1 (5 bases). The CDR3 totals 13 residues. Germline lookup yields CDR1 SQVTM and CDR2 ANQGSEA. Trimming removed 6 bases from V and 1 base from J, with 12 bases in between.

On this clone itself: The germline gene is not matched at one end of the junction; a read error may be the cause. The chain combines TRBV7-7 with TRBJ1-3, with unresolved D. From germline, CDR1 is SSHAT and CDR2 FNYEAQ (reference sequence). The CDR3 covers 13 residues. DNA for the CDR3: TGTGCTAGCAGCCCCTCAGCTGGAAACACCATATATTTT. It specifies CASSPSAGNTIYF.

V and J are TRBV18 and TRBJ1-3; D not resolved. Germline assignment: CDR1 KGHSH and CDR2 LQKENI. The V and J ends lost 3 bases and 3 bases respectively, with 15 bases between them. CDR3 length equals 16 residues. The CDR3 is CASSPSTGFGGNTIYF. The CDR3 nucleotides read TGTGCCAGCTCACCTTCGACGGGTTTTGGTGGAAACACCATATATTTT.

CDR3 DNA sequence: TGTGCCTGGATCCCTGGACAGGTTGGGAACACTGAAGCTTTCTTT. As protein: CAWIPGQVGNTEAFF. V is TRBV30 and J is TRBJ1-1, with 7 bases that match TRBD1. Germline trimming cut 4 bases from V and 1 base from J; bases unmatched to any gene: 9. CDR1 is GTSNPN, CDR2 SVGIG, per germline (reference sequence). The CDR3 loop spans 15 amino acids.

The genes are TRBV5-5 and TRBJ2-7; possibly TRBD1 or TRBD2 for D (5 bases each). Germline lookup yields CDR1 SGHKS and CDR2 YYEKEE (reference sequence). The CDR3 extends over 13 amino acids. Deletions cut 4 bases from V and 3 bases from J, with 11 bases between. This chain's CDR3 is CASSPGTRYEQYF. For the CDR3, the DNA is TGTGCCAGCAGCCCCGGGACCCGCTACGAGCAGTACTTC.

This chain links TRBV11-3 with TRBJ1-1; D may be TRBD1 (5 bases). The ends were cut back, 9 bases at V and 3 bases at J, with 17 bases in the middle. Germline CDR1 SGHNT, CDR2 YENEEA. The CDR3 contains 14 residues. The CDR3 region has the DNA TGTGCCAGTACCATTCACGGGGGGTACACTGAAGCTTTCTTT. It translates to CASTIHGGYTEAFF.

The chain combines TRBV5-6 with TRBJ2-5; D is perhaps TRBD1 (7 bases). The CDR3 sequence is 14 residues long. V was pared by 6 bases and J by 5 bases, with 17 bases between. In germline, CDR1 is SGHDT, CDR2 YYEEEE. In nucleotides, the CDR3 is TGTGCCAGCACACCAGGGGGGAGAGTGGAGACCCAGTACTTC. This encodes CASTPGGRVETQYF.

This chain uses TRBV5-1 with TRBJ2-7, with no clear D. This CDR3 has 13 residues. V gave up 0 bases and J gave up 7 bases, with 11 bases separating them. Per the germline V gene, CDR1 is SGHRS and CDR2 is YFSETQ. Written as DNA, the CDR3 is TGCGCCAGCAGCTTGGTCGATATCGGGGAGCAGTACTTC. This codes for CASSLVDIGEQYF.

This chain connects TRBV25-1 to TRBJ1-2; D is possibly TRBD1 (5 bases). Trimming took 4 bases from V and 10 from J, leaving 13 bases between them. Germline lookup yields CDR1 MGHDK and CDR2 SYGVNS. CDR3 length equals 12 residues. CDR3 bases: TGTGCCAGCAGTGCCGGTTGGGGGGACTACACCTTC. Amino acid sequence: CASSAGWGDYTF.